This TCR beta chain came from a study of blood T cell repertoires in COVID-19. Turning to the study itself: Collection of acute and convalescent COVID-19 samples took place in the United States, Italy and Spain. The analysed material was cDNA or gDNA that came from T cells, B-cell-depleted T cells, or PBMCs.

Original handling: Nucleated cell counts were estimated from reference gene primer amplification. Clones were read by immunoSEQ multiplex PCR, and TCRdb kept only the in-frame ones, dropping some. V and J calls plus clone size are reproduced from that table; the DNA served to infer D and trimming. The table has almost 200,000 clones, 80% to 90% seen once; the top ten hold about 0.72%. The CDR3 is 15 amino acids. The germline V gene has CDR1 LGHDT and CDR2 YNNKEL (reference sequence). Trimming took 3 bases from V and 7 from J, leaving 16 bases between them. The chain recombines TRBV3-1 (or the pseudogene TRBV3-2) with TRBJ2-4; D is possibly TRBD1 (5 bases). The clonotype was recovered from a woman between 65 and 79 years old with acute or convalescent COVID-19. Sequenced material: peripheral blood. CDR3 sequence: CASSHLKGLGNIQYF. The CDR3 DNA sequence: TGTGCCAGCAGCCATTTGAAGGGGCTCGGGAACATTCAGTACTTC.